A selection of T cell receptor beta chains follows, all from one sample in a study of blood T cells in healthy people across ages. MiXCR, applied by TCRdb to the 5' RACE reads, yields one record per CDR3 protein. The sample lists about 1.6 million distinct CDR3 sequences, roughly 32% seen once, with approximately 10% in the top ten. Sequenced input: blood. These receptors originate from a woman between 25 and 40 years old in good health. Both conserved end residues are part of each CDR3. A D gene is named only where the DNA matches it firmly. The size entry is marked missing in some rows and otherwise reads once, few, many or a size class.

V gene: TRBV5-1
D gene: NA
J gene: TRBJ2-5
clone size: NA
CDR3 DNA: TGCGCCAGCAGCTTATCGGGACGGATAGAAGAGACCCAGTACTTC
CDR3 protein: CASSLSGRIEETQYF

V gene: TRBV10-2
D gene: NA
J gene: TRBJ2-7
clone size: few
CDR3 DNA: TGCGCCAGCGCCCCCGGGCGGATGACAACCTACGAGCAGTACTTC
CDR3 protein: CASAPGRMTTYEQYF

V gene: TRBV28
D gene: TRBD1
J gene: TRBJ1-2
clone size: NA
CDR3 DNA: TGTGCCAGCAGTCCGACAGGGACTTTTAACTATGGCTACACCTTC
CDR3 protein: CASSPTGTFNYGYTF

V gene: TRBV29-1
D gene: NA
J gene: TRBJ2-5
clone size: many
CDR3 DNA: TGCAGCGTTACAGGGTTAGGGGAGCAGTACTTC
CDR3 protein: CSVTGLGEQYF

V gene: TRBV2
D gene: NA
J gene: TRBJ2-7
clone size: NA
CDR3 DNA: TGTGACAGCAGTGAAGCGTTCGATACCCTTAACGAGCAGTACTTC
CDR3 protein: CDSSEAFDTLNEQYF

V gene: TRBV30
D gene: TRBD2
J gene: TRBJ2-1
clone size: NA
CDR3 DNA: TGTGCCTGGAGTGTGGTCGCGGGGGGGACCAATGAGCAGTTCTTC
CDR3 protein: CAWSVVAGGTNEQFF

V gene: TRBV5-6
D gene: TRBD2
J gene: TRBJ2-7
clone size: NA
CDR3 DNA: TGTGCCAGCAGCTTGGGGATGCGGGGGTTCGAGCAGTACTTC
CDR3 protein: CASSLGMRGFEQYF

V gene: TRBV9
D gene: NA
J gene: TRBJ2-5
clone size: NA
CDR3 DNA: TGTGCCAGCAGCGCCTCCCTAGGGTTGCAAGAGACCCAGTACTTC
CDR3 protein: CASSASLGLQETQYF

V gene: TRBV6-1
D gene: NA
J gene: TRBJ2-7
clone size: NA
CDR3 DNA: TGTGCCAGCAGTGAAAATTGGTGGGGGGCTAGCGAGCAGTACTTC
CDR3 protein: CASSENWWGASEQYF

V gene: TRBV7-8
D gene: TRBD2
J gene: TRBJ2-3
clone size: few
CDR3 DNA: TGTGCCAGCAGCCAGACTAGCGGGGCGAGCACAGATACGCAGTATTTT
CDR3 protein: CASSQTSGASTDTQYF

V gene: TRBV29-1
D gene: NA
J gene: TRBJ1-1
clone size: few
CDR3 DNA: TGCAGCGTCCAAATGCAGGGGCCTGGGACTGAAGCTTTCTTT
CDR3 protein: CSVQMQGPGTEAFF

V gene: TRBV4-2
D gene: NA
J gene: TRBJ2-5
clone size: NA
CDR3 DNA: TGTGCCAGCAGCCGAAACTCCGGGACTGGCGGGGAGACCCAGTACTTC
CDR3 protein: CASSRNSGTGGETQYF

V gene: TRBV4-1
D gene: NA
J gene: TRBJ2-7
clone size: NA
CDR3 DNA: TGCGCCAGCAGTGGGGGCGGGAGTACAATGTACGAGCAGTACTTC
CDR3 protein: CASSGGGSTMYEQYF

V gene: TRBV27
D gene: NA
J gene: TRBJ2-1
clone size: NA
CDR3 DNA: TGTGCCAGCAGTTTGTCTAGCTACGATGAGCAGTTCTTC
CDR3 protein: CASSLSSYDEQFF

V gene: TRBV11-2
D gene: NA
J gene: TRBJ1-1
clone size: NA
CDR3 DNA: TGTGCCAGCAGCGGTAGGGTGGATGGGACTGAAGCTTTCTTT
CDR3 protein: CASSGRVDGTEAFF

V gene: TRBV28
D gene: NA
J gene: TRBJ2-5
clone size: many
CDR3 DNA: TGTGCCAGCAGCTTAAGGGGGGGAGAAGAGACCCAGTACTTC
CDR3 protein: CASSLRGGEETQYF

V gene: TRBV12-3/TRBV12-4
D gene: NA
J gene: TRBJ2-2
clone size: few
CDR3 DNA: TGTGCCAGCAGTTTGAGGGGACCCACCGGGGAGCTGTTTTTT
CDR3 protein: CASSLRGPTGELFF

V gene: TRBV3-1
D gene: NA
J gene: TRBJ2-1
clone size: NA
CDR3 DNA: TGTGCCAGCAGCCAAGTCCGAGCGACGGGGGTTGGAAACAATGAGCAGTTCTTC
CDR3 protein: CASSQVRATGVGNNEQFF

V gene: TRBV24-1
D gene: NA
J gene: TRBJ1-2
clone size: NA
CDR3 DNA: TGTGCCACCAAGGGCGAAGATGGCTACACCTTC
CDR3 protein: CATKGEDGYTF

V gene: TRBV15
D gene: NA
J gene: TRBJ1-2
clone size: few
CDR3 DNA: TGTGCCACCAGCAGAGATAGGGGGGACACTCCTAACTATGGCTACACCTTC
CDR3 protein: CATSRDRGDTPNYGYTF

V gene: TRBV12-3/TRBV12-4
D gene: NA
J gene: TRBJ2-3
clone size: few
CDR3 DNA: TGTGCCAGCAGTTTACCAGGGGACAGCACAGATACGCAGTATTTT
CDR3 protein: CASSLPGDSTDTQYF

V gene: TRBV6-2/TRBV6-3
D gene: NA
J gene: TRBJ2-7
clone size: few
CDR3 DNA: TGTGCCAGCAGTGACACGGCCGGCTCCTACGAGCAGTACTTC
CDR3 protein: CASSDTAGSYEQYF

V gene: TRBV7-2
D gene: NA
J gene: TRBJ2-1
clone size: many
CDR3 DNA: TGTGCCAGCAGCTCCAGTGGGGGTGTCAATGAGCAGTTCTTC
CDR3 protein: CASSSSGGVNEQFF

V gene: TRBV7-3
D gene: NA
J gene: TRBJ2-3
clone size: few
CDR3 DNA: TGTGCCAGCAGCTTAAAATTTGCTAGCACAGATACGCAGTATTTT
CDR3 protein: CASSLKFASTDTQYF

V gene: TRBV4-1
D gene: TRBD2
J gene: TRBJ2-4
clone size: NA
CDR3 DNA: TGCGCCAGCAGCGACCGACTAGCGGGAGGCAACAAAAACATTCAGTACTTC
CDR3 protein: CASSDRLAGGNKNIQYF

V gene: TRBV10-3
D gene: NA
J gene: TRBJ2-3
clone size: many
CDR3 DNA: TGTGCCATCAGTGAGGAGGGGCGCAGTACAGATACGCAGTATTTT
CDR3 protein: CAISEEGRSTDTQYF

V gene: TRBV20-1
D gene: TRBD2
J gene: TRBJ2-7
clone size: few
CDR3 DNA: TGCAGTGCTAGAGATCGTAGCGGGTCTGCCTACGAGCAGTACTTC
CDR3 protein: CSARDRSGSAYEQYF

V gene: TRBV15
D gene: NA
J gene: TRBJ2-7
clone size: many
CDR3 DNA: TGTGCCACCAGCACAGAGTATGGAGTTAACAGGGAGGACGAGCAGTACTTC
CDR3 protein: CATSTEYGVNREDEQYF

V gene: TRBV5-1
D gene: NA
J gene: TRBJ2-3
clone size: NA
CDR3 DNA: TGCGCCAGCAGCTTACAGACTGTTCCTAGCACAGATACGCAGTATTTT
CDR3 protein: CASSLQTVPSTDTQYF

V gene: TRBV4-1
D gene: NA
J gene: TRBJ2-7
clone size: few
CDR3 DNA: TGCGCCAGCAGCCAAGTGGGTCAGGGCACCTACGAGCAGTACTTC
CDR3 protein: CASSQVGQGTYEQYF

V gene: TRBV19
D gene: NA
J gene: TRBJ1-1
clone size: NA
CDR3 DNA: TGTGCCAGTACCCTGGACACTGAAGCTTTCTTT
CDR3 protein: CASTLDTEAFF

V gene: TRBV3-1
D gene: NA
J gene: TRBJ2-5
clone size: NA
CDR3 DNA: TGTGCCAGCAGCCAGCGGGATGGTAGCCAAGAGACCCAGTACTTC
CDR3 protein: CASSQRDGSQETQYF

V gene: TRBV27
D gene: NA
J gene: TRBJ2-5
clone size: many
CDR3 DNA: TGTGCCAGCAGCTTATTGGGCCAAGAGACCCAGTACTTC
CDR3 protein: CASSLLGQETQYF

V gene: TRBV20-1
D gene: TRBD1
J gene: TRBJ1-5
clone size: NA
CDR3 DNA: TGCAGTGCAGGACAGGGGGCTCGGAGCAATCAGCCCCAGCATTTT
CDR3 protein: CSAGQGARSNQPQHF

V gene: TRBV6-2/TRBV6-3
D gene: NA
J gene: TRBJ2-3
clone size: NA
CDR3 DNA: TGTGCCAGCAGTTACTCACCAGCGACGAGCACAGATACGCAGTATTTT
CDR3 protein: CASSYSPATSTDTQYF

V gene: TRBV2
D gene: NA
J gene: TRBJ1-4
clone size: NA
CDR3 DNA: TGCGCCAGCGGGGTGGCGGATGAAAAACTGTTTTTT
CDR3 protein: CASGVADEKLFF

V gene: TRBV20-1
D gene: TRBD1
J gene: TRBJ2-7
clone size: NA
CDR3 DNA: TGCAGTGCTAGTGATGCAAGGGGGCGATACGAGCAGTACTTC
CDR3 protein: CSASDARGRYEQYF

V gene: TRBV3-1
D gene: TRBD1
J gene: TRBJ2-5
clone size: NA
CDR3 DNA: TGTGCCAGCAGCCCGTCCGTGCAGGGGGCCGCAGAGACCCAGTACTTC
CDR3 protein: CASSPSVQGAAETQYF

V gene: TRBV5-1
D gene: NA
J gene: TRBJ1-1
clone size: few
CDR3 DNA: TGCGCCAGCAGCTTTTCGGCCTACGGCAGCTCGAACACTGAAGCTTTCTTT
CDR3 protein: CASSFSAYGSSNTEAFF

V gene: TRBV28
D gene: TRBD1
J gene: TRBJ2-7
clone size: few
CDR3 DNA: TGTGCCAGCAGTTGGACAGGGAAAAACTACGAGCAGTACTTC
CDR3 protein: CASSWTGKNYEQYF

V gene: TRBV20-1
D gene: TRBD2
J gene: TRBJ2-1
clone size: few
CDR3 DNA: TGCAGTGCTCGACTAGCGGGAGGTCGGAATGGGCAGTTCTTC
CDR3 protein: CSARLAGGRNGQFF

V gene: TRBV11-1
D gene: NA
J gene: TRBJ2-5
clone size: NA
CDR3 DNA: TGTGCCAGCAGCGGGAGGACAGGTTGGGAGACCCAGTACTTC
CDR3 protein: CASSGRTGWETQYF

V gene: TRBV7-9
D gene: NA
J gene: TRBJ1-5
clone size: few
CDR3 DNA: TGTGCCCTGGGGGAGGGGAGCAATCAGCCCCAGCATTTT
CDR3 protein: CALGEGSNQPQHF

V gene: TRBV30
D gene: NA
J gene: TRBJ1-5
clone size: few
CDR3 DNA: TGTGCCTGGAGTACAGATAGCAATCAGCCCCAGCATTTT
CDR3 protein: CAWSTDSNQPQHF

V gene: TRBV20-1
D gene: TRBD1
J gene: TRBJ1-5
clone size: NA
CDR3 DNA: TGCAGTGCTAGGCAGGGGGGATATAGCAATCAGCCCCAGCATTTT
CDR3 protein: CSARQGGYSNQPQHF

V gene: TRBV7-3
D gene: TRBD1
J gene: TRBJ1-2
clone size: few
CDR3 DNA: TGTGCCAGCAGCGCCTGGGACAGGGGTGGGGTTAACTATGGCTACACCTTC
CDR3 protein: CASSAWDRGGVNYGYTF

V gene: TRBV27
D gene: TRBD1
J gene: TRBJ2-7
clone size: NA
CDR3 DNA: TGTGCCAGCGGTCTGGACAGGGGCTACGGCGAGCAGTACTTC
CDR3 protein: CASGLDRGYGEQYF

V gene: TRBV27
D gene: TRBD2
J gene: TRBJ2-1
clone size: NA
CDR3 DNA: TGTGCCAGCAGCCCAGGGACTAGTCTTAGCTATGAGCAGTTCTTC
CDR3 protein: CASSPGTSLSYEQFF

V gene: TRBV29-1
D gene: TRBD1
J gene: TRBJ1-1
clone size: few
CDR3 DNA: TGCAGCGCCACAGGGGCCCTGCACCCTGAAGCTTTCTTT
CDR3 protein: CSATGALHPEAFF

V gene: TRBV4-1
D gene: TRBD2
J gene: TRBJ2-1
clone size: NA
CDR3 DNA: TGCGCCAGCAGCCACCCCCATTGGAGGACTAGTCCCTACAATGAGCAGTTCTTC
CDR3 protein: CASSHPHWRTSPYNEQFF

V gene: TRBV20-1
D gene: NA
J gene: TRBJ2-7
clone size: few
CDR3 DNA: TGCAGTGCTAGGGAAGTTGCAGGGGGGTCCTACGAGCAGTACTTC
CDR3 protein: CSAREVAGGSYEQYF

V gene: TRBV21-1
D gene: NA
J gene: TRBJ2-7
clone size: NA
CDR3 DNA: TGTGCCAGCAGCAAAAATAAGTCGGTCGGGGGACAGCCTTTCTACGAGCAGTACTTC
CDR3 protein: CASSKNKSVGGQPFYEQYF

V gene: TRBV7-2
D gene: NA
J gene: TRBJ1-4
clone size: NA
CDR3 DNA: TGTGCCAGCAGCTTATACGGGAGGGCAACTAATGAAAAACTGTTTTTT
CDR3 protein: CASSLYGRATNEKLFF

V gene: TRBV5-6
D gene: NA
J gene: TRBJ2-6
clone size: many
CDR3 DNA: TGTGCCAGCAGAAAGTACTCTGGGGCCAACGTCCTGACTTTC
CDR3 protein: CASRKYSGANVLTF

V gene: TRBV29-1
D gene: TRBD2
J gene: TRBJ2-2
clone size: few
CDR3 DNA: TGCAGCGCCCGGACTAGCGGAGGGAGGACCGGGGAGCTGTTTTTT
CDR3 protein: CSARTSGGRTGELFF

V gene: TRBV3-1
D gene: NA
J gene: TRBJ1-2
clone size: NA
CDR3 DNA: TGTGCCAGCAGCCAGCGTTCCAGGGGATCGGACTATGGCTACACCTTC
CDR3 protein: CASSQRSRGSDYGYTF

V gene: TRBV15
D gene: TRBD1
J gene: TRBJ1-2
clone size: NA
CDR3 DNA: TGTGCCACCAGCCTTAGACAGGGCTACTATGGCTACACCTTC
CDR3 protein: CATSLRQGYYGYTF

V gene: TRBV12-3/TRBV12-4
D gene: NA
J gene: TRBJ2-7
clone size: NA
CDR3 DNA: TGTGCCAGCAGTTGGGACGGATACTACGAGCAGTACTTC
CDR3 protein: CASSWDGYYEQYF

V gene: TRBV27
D gene: NA
J gene: TRBJ1-4
clone size: NA
CDR3 DNA: TGTGCCAGCACGGGGCAGGAGAGTGAAAAACTGTTTTTT
CDR3 protein: CASTGQESEKLFF